The 19 T cell receptor beta chains given below trace back to one sample, sequenced in a study of T cells expressing NK-cell markers. TCRdb re-called the 5' RACE reads and catalogs CDR3 proteins one per entry, DNA excluded. The ten top clones account for roughly 0.4%, within a sample of 200,000 to 300,000 distinct CDR3 sequences. Specimen: blood T cells: a sorted CD56 or NKG2C T cell subset, CD4+ or CD8+ T cells, or bulk PBMC T cells (not recorded which). The receptors shown here come from a man between 18 and 29 years old in good health.

V and J are TRBV5-4 and TRBJ1-6; TCRdb's D call of TRBD1 is untestable without DNA. The CDR3 consists of 15 residues. Germline assignment: CDR1 SGHNT and CDR2 YYREEE (reference sequence). The CDR3 protein is CASSLLQGDNSPLHF. Full variable domain (missing parts from reference TRBV5-4 and TRBJ1-6): ETGVTQSPTHLIKTRGQQVTLRCSSQSGHNTVSWYQQALGQGPQFIFQYYREEENGRGNFPPRFSGLQFPNYSSELNVNALELDDSALYLCASSLLQGDNSPLHFGNGTRLTVT.

The genes are TRBV7-7 and TRBJ2-5. Germline V gene lookup returns CDR1 SSHAT and CDR2 FNYEAQ (reference sequence). The CDR3 contains 13 residues. The chain's CDR3 is CASSRTWGETQYF.

The chain employs TRBV7-9 and TRBJ2-5; TCRdb's assignment of TRBD1 cannot be checked, as there is no DNA. The length of the CDR3 is 15 residues. The germline gives CDR1 SEHNR, CDR2 FQNEAQ (reference sequence). CDR3: CASSLDGGYQETQYF.

The chain joins TRBV12-3 or TRBV12-4 to TRBJ2-3; TCRdb names TRBD2, which stays unverified in the absence of DNA. The CDR3 sequence is 15 residues long. The CDR3 here is CASTPTSGASDTQYF.

The V call is TRBV5-4, the J call TRBJ1-2; TCRdb picks TRBD1, but there is no DNA to check that call. Germline values: CDR1 SGHNT, CDR2 YYREEE (reference sequence). This CDR3 comprises 14 residues. CDR3 in amino acids: CASWGARRHYGYTF.

This chain connects TRBV5-1 to TRBJ2-1; TCRdb proposes TRBD2, but this gene call is untestable without DNA. This CDR3 region has 15 residues. CDR1 and CDR2 (germline): SGHRS, YFSETQ. The CDR3 protein is CASILEGGPYNEQFF.

This chain uses TRBV10-3 with TRBJ2-5. The CDR3 totals 13 residues. Germline V gene sequence: CDR1 ENHRY, CDR2 SYGVKD. The CDR3 sequence: CAISASLGETQYF.

The chain carries TRBV20-1 and TRBJ2-7; without DNA, the TCRdb call of TRBD2 cannot be checked. The length of the CDR3 is 14 residues. Germline CDR1 is DFQATT and CDR2 is SNEGSKA (reference sequence). The CDR3 loop is CSASRPGISYEQYF.

This chain links TRBV5-1 with TRBJ2-3; no DNA is available, so the TRBD1 call from TCRdb remains unchecked. Germline lookup yields CDR1 SGHRS and CDR2 YFSETQ. CDR3 length: 16 amino acids. Here the CDR3 reads CASSQTGSGSTDTQYF. Looking up the rest from reference TRBV5-1 and TRBJ2-3 gives the full variable domain: KAGVTQTPRYLIKTRGQQVTLSCSPISGHRSVSWYQQTPGQGLQFLFEYFSETQRNKGNFPGRFSGRQFSNSRSEMNVSTLELGDSALYLCASSQTGSGSTDTQYFGPGTRLTVL.

This sequence joins TRBV6-2 or TRBV6-3 and TRBJ2-5; there is no DNA to check the TCRdb D call of TRBD1. Germline loops: CDR1 MNHEY, CDR2 SVGEGT. CDR3 length: 16 amino acids. CDR3 sequence reads: CASSSIKGTGQETQYF.

The rearrangement uses TRBV12-3 or TRBV12-4 and TRBJ2-7. The CDR3 has 14 amino acids. The CDR3 reads CASSVAGVNYEQYF.

The chain couples TRBV20-1 to TRBJ1-5; TCRdb returns TRBD1, unconfirmable since there is no DNA. Germline V gene lookup returns CDR1 DFQATT and CDR2 SNEGSKA (reference sequence). The CDR3 contains 16 residues. The chain's CDR3 is CSARDLRGASNQPQHF.

The genes are TRBV12-3 or TRBV12-4 and TRBJ2-4; the D call from TCRdb, TRBD1, cannot be confirmed without DNA. There are 15 residues in the CDR3. CDR3 amino acids: CASTPAGALENIQYF.

This chain uses TRBV5-4 with TRBJ2-7; TCRdb designates TRBD1, a call that cannot be tested without DNA. CDR1 is SGHNT and CDR2 is YYREEE in the germline V gene (reference sequence). This CDR3 region has 15 residues. The CDR3 sequence is CASSTKRPPGGEQYF.

V usage is TRBV4-2 and J usage is TRBJ2-3; the TCRdb D gene call, TRBD1, has no DNA to confirm it. Germline loops: CDR1 LGHNA, CDR2 YNFKEQ. CDR3 length: 18 amino acids. The CDR3 region is CASSPNPSSGQGGDTQYF.

The chain carries TRBV6-2 or TRBV6-3 and TRBJ2-1. The CDR3 length is 14 residues. The V gene's germline CDR1 is MNHEY and CDR2 SVGEGT. Here the CDR3 reads CASRLLGDYNEQFF.

The genes are TRBV3-1 and TRBJ2-5; no DNA is available, so the TRBD1 call from TCRdb remains unchecked. Germline V gives CDR1 LGHDT, CDR2 YNNKEL (reference sequence). The CDR3 spans 16 residues. CDR3 protein: CASSQDSPGLQETQYF.

The chain recombines TRBV6-1 with TRBJ2-7; no DNA is available, so the TRBD1 call from TCRdb remains unchecked. The germline V gene has CDR1 MNHNS and CDR2 SASEGT. The CDR3 is made up of 14 amino acids. The CDR3: CASRRQALGHEQYF.

The chain links TRBV3-1 to TRBJ1-4. The germline gives CDR1 LGHDT, CDR2 YNNKEL (reference sequence). This CDR3 is 15 amino acids long. CDR3 sequence: CASSQDMVRREKLFF.